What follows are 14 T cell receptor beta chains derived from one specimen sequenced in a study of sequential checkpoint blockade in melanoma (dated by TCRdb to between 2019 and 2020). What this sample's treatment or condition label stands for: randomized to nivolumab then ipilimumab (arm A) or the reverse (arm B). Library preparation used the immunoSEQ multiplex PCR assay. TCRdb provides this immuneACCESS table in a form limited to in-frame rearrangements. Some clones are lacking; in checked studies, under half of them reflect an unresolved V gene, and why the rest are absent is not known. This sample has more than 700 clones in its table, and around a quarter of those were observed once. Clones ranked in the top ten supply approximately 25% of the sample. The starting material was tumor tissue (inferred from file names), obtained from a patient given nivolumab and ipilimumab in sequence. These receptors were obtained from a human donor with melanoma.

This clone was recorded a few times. This CDR3 is CASSFGLAGVGSYNEQFF. CDR3 sequence (DNA): TGTGCCAGCAGTTTTGGACTAGCGGGGGTCGGGTCCTACAATGAGCAGTTCTTC. The chain is built from TRBV8-2 and TRBJ2-1; TRBD2, the table's D call, was not compared with the DNA. TRBV8-2 is deemed a pseudogene. This CDR3 comprises 18 residues.

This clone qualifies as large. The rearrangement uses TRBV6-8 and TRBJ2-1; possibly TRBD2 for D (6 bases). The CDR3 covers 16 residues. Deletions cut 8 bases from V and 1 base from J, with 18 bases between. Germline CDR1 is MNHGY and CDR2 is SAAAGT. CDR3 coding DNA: TGTGCCAGCGCCGGGACTCCCGGAAGGTCCTACAATGAGCAGTTCTTC. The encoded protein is CASAGTPGRSYNEQFF.

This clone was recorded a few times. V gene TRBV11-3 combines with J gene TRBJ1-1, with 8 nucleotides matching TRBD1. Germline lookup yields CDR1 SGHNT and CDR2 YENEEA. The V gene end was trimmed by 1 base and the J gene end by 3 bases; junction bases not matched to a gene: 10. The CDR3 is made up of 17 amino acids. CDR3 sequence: CASSLVRGQGFYTEAFF. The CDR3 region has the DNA TGTGCCAGCAGCTTAGTGCGCGGACAGGGATTTTACACTGAAGCTTTCTTT.

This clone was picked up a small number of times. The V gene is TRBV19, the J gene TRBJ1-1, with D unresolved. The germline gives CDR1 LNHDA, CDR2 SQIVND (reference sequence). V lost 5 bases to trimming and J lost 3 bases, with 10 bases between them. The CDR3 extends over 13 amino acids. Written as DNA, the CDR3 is TGTGCCAGTAGTTGGACGGAGGACACTGAAGCTTTCTTT. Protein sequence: CASSWTEDTEAFF.

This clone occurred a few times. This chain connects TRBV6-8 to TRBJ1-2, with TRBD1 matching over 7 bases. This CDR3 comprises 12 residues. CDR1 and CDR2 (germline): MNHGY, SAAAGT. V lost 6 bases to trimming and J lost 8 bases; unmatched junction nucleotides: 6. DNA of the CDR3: TGTGCCAGCAGCCTCCCACAGGGGGGCTACACCTTC. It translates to CASSLPQGGYTF.

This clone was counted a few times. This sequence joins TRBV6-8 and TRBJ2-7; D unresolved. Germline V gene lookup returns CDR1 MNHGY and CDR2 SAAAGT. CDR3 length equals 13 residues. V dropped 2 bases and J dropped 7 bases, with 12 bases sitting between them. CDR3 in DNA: TGTGCCAGCAGTTACGAAGCCTTTGGGGAGCAGTACTTC. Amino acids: CASSYEAFGEQYF.

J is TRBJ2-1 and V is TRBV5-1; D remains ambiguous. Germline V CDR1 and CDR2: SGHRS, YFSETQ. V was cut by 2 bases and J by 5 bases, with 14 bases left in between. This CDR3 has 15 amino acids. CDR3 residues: CASSFEFPFHNEQFF. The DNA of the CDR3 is TGCGCCAGCAGCTTTGAATTCCCTTTTCACAATGAGCAGTTCTTC. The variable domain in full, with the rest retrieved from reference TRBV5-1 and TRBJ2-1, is KAGVTQTPRYLIKTRGQQVTLSCSPISGHRSVSWYQQTPGQGLQFLFEYFSETQRNKGNFPGRFSGRQFSNSRSEMNVSTLELGDSALYLCASSFEFPFHNEQFFGPGTRLTVL.

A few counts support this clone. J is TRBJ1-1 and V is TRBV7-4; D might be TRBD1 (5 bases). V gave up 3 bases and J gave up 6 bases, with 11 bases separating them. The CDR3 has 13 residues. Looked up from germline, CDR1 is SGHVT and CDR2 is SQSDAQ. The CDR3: CASSFTGRSEAFF. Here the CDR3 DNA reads TGTGCCAGCAGCTTCACAGGCCGCTCTGAAGCTTTCTTT.

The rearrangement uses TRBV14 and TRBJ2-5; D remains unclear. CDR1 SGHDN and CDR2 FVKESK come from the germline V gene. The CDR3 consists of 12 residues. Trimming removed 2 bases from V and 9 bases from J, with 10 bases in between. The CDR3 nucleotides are TGTGCCAGCAGCCAAACTGGGGTAGCCCAGTACTTC. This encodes CASSQTGVAQYF.

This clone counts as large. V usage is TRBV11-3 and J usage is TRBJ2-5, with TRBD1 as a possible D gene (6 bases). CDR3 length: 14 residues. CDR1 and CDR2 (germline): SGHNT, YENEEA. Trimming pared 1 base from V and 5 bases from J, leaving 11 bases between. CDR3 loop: CASSLGFQGETQYF. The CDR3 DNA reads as TGTGCCAGCAGCTTAGGGTTTCAGGGGGAGACCCAGTACTTC.

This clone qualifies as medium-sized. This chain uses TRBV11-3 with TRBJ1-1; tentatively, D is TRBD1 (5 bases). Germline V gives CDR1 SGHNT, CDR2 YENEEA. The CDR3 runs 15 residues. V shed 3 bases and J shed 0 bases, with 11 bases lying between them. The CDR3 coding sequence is TGTGCCAGCAGCTTGGAGGGGCGCATGAACACTGAAGCTTTCTTT. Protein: CASSLEGRMNTEAFF.

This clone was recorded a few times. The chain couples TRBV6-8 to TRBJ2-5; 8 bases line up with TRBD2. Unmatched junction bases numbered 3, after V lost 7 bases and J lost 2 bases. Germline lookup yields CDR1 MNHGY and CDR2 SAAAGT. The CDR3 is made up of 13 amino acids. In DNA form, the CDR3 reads TGTGCCAGCAATTCGGGGGGGCAAGAGACCCAGTACTTC. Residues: CASNSGGQETQYF.

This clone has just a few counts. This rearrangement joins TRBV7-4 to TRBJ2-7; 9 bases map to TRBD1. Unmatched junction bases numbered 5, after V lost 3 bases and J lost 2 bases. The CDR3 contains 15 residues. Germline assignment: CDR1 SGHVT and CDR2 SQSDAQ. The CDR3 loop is CASSFGTGLTYEQYF. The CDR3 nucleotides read TGTGCCAGCAGCTTTGGGACAGGGCTCACCTACGAGCAGTACTTC.

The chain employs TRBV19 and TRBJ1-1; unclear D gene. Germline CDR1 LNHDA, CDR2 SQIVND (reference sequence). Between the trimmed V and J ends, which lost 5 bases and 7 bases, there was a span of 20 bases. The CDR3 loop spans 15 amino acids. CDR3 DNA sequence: TGTGCCAGTAGTGCCCCCTTTACCGGGAGAATTGAAGCTTTCTTT. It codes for CASSAPFTGRIEAFF.